Given below is one TCR beta chain in context. The source of the sample is a study of cytomegalovirus exposure and HLA in healthy donors. CDR1 LGHNA and CDR2 YNFKEQ come from the germline V gene. CDR3 length: 15 amino acids. V lost 4 bases and J 3 bases, leaving 14 bases between the germline ends. It was with 60 Vbeta and 13 Jbeta primers that the PCR ran. Sequenced by immunoSEQ multiplex PCR; TCRdb stores in-frame clones only, minus some. The sample contains approximately 190,000 clones, over 75% of which appear only once. Sequencing was carried out using PBMCs. This chain connects TRBV4-2 to TRBJ2-3; possible D gene TRBD2, 5 bases. The receptor was isolated from a man aged 45-65 years in good health and CMV-seronegative. The CDR3 loop reads CASSPTWERTDTQYF. DNA of the CDR3: TGTGCCAGCAGCCCAACGTGGGAGAGGACAGATACGCAGTATTTT.